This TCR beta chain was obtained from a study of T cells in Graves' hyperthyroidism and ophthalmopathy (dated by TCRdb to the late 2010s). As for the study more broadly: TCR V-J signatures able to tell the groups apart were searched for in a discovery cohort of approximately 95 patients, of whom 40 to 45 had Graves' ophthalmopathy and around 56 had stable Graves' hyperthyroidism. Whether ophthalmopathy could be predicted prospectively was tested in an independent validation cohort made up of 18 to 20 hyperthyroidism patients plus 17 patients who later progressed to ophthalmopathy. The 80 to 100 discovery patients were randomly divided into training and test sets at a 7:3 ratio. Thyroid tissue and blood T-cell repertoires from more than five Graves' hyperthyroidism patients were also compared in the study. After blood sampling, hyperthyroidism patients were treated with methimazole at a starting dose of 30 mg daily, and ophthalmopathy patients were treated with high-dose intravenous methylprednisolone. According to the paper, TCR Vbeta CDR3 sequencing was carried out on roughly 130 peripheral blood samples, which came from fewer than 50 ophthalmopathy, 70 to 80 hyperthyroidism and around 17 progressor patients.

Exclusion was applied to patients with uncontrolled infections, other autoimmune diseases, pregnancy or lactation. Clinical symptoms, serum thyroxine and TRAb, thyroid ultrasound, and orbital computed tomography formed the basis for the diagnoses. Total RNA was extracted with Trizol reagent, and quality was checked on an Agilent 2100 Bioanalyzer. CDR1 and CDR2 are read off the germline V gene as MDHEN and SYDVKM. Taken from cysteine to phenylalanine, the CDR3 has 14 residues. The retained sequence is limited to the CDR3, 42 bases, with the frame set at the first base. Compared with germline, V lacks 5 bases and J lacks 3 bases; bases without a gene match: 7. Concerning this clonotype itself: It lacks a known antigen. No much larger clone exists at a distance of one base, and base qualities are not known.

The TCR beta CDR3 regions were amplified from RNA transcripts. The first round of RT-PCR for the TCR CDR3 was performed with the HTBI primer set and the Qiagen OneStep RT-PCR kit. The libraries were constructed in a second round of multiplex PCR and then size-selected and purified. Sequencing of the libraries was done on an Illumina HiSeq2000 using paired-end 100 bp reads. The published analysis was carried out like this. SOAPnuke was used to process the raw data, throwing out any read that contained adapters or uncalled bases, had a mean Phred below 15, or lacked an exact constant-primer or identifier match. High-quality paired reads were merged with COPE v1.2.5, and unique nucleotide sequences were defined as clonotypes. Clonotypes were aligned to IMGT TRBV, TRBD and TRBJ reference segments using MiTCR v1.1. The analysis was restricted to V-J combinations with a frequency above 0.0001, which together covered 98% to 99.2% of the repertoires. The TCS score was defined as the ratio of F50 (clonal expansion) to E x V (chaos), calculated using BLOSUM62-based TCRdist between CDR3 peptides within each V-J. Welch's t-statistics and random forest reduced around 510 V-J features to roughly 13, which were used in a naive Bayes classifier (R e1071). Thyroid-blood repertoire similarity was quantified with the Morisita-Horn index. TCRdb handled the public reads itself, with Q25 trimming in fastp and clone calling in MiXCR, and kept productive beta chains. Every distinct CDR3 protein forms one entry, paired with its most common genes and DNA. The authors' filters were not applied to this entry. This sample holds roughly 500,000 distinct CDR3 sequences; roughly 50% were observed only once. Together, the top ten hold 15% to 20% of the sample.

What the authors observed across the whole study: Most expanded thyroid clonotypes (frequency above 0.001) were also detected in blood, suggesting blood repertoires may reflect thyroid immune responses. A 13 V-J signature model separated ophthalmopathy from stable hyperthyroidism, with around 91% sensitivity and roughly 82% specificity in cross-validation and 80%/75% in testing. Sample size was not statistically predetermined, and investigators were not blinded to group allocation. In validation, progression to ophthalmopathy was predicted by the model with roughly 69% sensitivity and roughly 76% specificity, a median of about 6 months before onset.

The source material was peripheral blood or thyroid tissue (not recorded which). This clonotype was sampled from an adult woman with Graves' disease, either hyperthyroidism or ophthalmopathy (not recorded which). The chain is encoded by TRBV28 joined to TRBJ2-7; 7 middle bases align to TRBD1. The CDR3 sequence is CASSTGQRIYEQYF. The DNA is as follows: TGTGCCAGCAGTACGGGACAGCGCATCTACGAGCAGTACTTC.